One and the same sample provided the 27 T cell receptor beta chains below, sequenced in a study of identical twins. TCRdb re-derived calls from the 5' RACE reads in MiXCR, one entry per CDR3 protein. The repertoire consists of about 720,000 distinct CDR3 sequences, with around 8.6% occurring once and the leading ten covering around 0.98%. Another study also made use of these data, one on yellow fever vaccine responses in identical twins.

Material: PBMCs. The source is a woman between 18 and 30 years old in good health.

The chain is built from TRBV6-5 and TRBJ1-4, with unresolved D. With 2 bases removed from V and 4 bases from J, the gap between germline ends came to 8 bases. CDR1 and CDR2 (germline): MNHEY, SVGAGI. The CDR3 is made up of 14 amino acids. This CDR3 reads CASSYGELNEKLFF. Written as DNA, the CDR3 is TGTGCCAGCAGTTACGGGGAACTTAATGAAAAACTGTTTTTT.

The CDR3, as DNA: TGTGCCAGCAGTCCGGGACTAGCGGGCCACGAGCAGTACTTC. This encodes CASSPGLAGHEQYF. This chain joins TRBV6-1 and TRBJ2-7; 12 positions agree with TRBD2. CDR1 and CDR2 (germline): MNHNS, SASEGT. The J segment lost 5 bases and the V segment lost 5 bases, leaving 4 bases of the junction unmatched. The CDR3 runs to 14 residues.

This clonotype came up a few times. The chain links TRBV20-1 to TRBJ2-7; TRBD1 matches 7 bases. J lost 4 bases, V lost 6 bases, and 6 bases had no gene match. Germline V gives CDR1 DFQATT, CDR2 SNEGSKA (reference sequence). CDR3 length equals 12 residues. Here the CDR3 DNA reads TGCAGTGCCCTGGGACAGTATTACGAGCAGTACTTC. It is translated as CSALGQYYEQYF.

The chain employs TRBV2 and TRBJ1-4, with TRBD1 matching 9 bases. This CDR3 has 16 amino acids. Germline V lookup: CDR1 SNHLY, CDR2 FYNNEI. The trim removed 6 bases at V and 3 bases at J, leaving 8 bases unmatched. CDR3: CASSVQGAQANEKLFF. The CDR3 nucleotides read TGTGCCAGCAGCGTACAGGGGGCGCAGGCTAATGAAAAACTGTTTTTT.

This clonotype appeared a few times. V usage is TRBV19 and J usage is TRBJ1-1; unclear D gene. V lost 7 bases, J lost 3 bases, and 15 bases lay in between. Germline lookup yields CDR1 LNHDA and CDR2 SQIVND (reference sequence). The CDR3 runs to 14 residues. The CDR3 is CASTLGVLDTEAFF. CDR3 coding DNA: TGTGCCAGTACCCTCGGGGTCCTTGACACTGAAGCTTTCTTT.

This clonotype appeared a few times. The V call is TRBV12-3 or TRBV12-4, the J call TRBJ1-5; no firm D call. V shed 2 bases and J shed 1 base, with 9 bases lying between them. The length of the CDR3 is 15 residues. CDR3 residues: CASSLRSQSNQPQHF. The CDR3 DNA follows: TGTGCCAGCAGTTTACGGAGTCAGAGCAATCAGCCCCAGCATTTT.

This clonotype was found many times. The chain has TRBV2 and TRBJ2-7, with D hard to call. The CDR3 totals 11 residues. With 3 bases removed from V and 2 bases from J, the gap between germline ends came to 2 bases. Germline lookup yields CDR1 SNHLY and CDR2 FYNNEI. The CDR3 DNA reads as TGTGCCAGCAGTGACCCCTACGAGCAGTACTTC. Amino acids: CASSDPYEQYF.

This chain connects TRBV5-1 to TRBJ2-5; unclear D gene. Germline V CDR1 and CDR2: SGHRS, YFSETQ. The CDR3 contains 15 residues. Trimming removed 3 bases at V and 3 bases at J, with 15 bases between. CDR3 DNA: TGCGCCAGCAGCTCCCCTTTCCGGTTCGAAGAGACCCAGTACTTC. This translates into CASSSPFRFEETQYF. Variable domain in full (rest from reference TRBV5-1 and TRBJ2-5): KAGVTQTPRYLIKTRGQQVTLSCSPISGHRSVSWYQQTPGQGLQFLFEYFSETQRNKGNFPGRFSGRQFSNSRSEMNVSTLELGDSALYLCASSSPFRFEETQYFGPGTRLLVL.

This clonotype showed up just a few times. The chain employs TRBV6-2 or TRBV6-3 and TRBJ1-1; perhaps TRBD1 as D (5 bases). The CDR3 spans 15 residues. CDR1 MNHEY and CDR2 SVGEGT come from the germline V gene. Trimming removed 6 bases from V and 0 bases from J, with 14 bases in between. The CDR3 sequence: CASRNPAGLNTEAFF. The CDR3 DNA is TGTGCCAGCAGGAACCCAGCGGGACTGAACACTGAAGCTTTCTTT.

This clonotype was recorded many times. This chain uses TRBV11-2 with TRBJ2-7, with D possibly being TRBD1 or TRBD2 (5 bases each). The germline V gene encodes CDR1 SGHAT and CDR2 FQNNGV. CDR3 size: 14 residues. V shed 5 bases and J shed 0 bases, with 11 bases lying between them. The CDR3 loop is CASSAVGVSYEQYF. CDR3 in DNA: TGTGCCAGCAGCGCCGTGGGGGTCTCCTACGAGCAGTACTTC.

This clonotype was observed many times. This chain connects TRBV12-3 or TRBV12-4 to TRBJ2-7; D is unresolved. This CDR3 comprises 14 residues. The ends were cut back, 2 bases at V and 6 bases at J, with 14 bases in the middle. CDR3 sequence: CASSLFGLDGEQYF. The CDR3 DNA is TGTGCCAGCAGTTTATTCGGGCTCGACGGCGAGCAGTACTTC.

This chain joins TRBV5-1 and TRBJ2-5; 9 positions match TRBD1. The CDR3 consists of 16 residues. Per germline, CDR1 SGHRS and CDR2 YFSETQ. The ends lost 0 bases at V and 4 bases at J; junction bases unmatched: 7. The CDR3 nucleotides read TGCGCCAGCAGCTTGGAGACAGGGGGTTGGGGAGAGACCCAGTACTTC. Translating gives CASSLETGGWGETQYF.

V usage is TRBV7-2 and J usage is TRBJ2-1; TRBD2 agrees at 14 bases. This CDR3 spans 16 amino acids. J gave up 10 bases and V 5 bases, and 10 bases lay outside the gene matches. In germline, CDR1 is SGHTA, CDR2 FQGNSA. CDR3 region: CASSPSGLAGGREQFF. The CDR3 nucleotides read TGTGCCAGCAGCCCATCCGGACTAGCGGGAGGTAGGGAGCAGTTCTTC.

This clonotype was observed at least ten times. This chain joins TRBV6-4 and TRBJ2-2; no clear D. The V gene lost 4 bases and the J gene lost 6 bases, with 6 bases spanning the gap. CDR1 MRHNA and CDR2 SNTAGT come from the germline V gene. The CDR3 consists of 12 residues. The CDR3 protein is CASSGGSGELFF. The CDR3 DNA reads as TGTGCCAGCAGTGGAGGATCCGGGGAGCTGTTTTTT.

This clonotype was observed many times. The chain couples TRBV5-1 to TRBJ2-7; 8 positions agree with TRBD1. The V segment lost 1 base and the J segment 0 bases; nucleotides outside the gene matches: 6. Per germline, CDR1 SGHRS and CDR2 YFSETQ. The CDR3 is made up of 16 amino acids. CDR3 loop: CASSLSGTGVSYEQYF. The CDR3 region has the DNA TGCGCCAGCAGCTTGTCCGGGACAGGCGTCTCCTACGAGCAGTACTTC.

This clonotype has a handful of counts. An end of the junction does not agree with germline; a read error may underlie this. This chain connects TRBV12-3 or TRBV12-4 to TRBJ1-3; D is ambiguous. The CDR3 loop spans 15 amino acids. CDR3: CANSFRGSLGNTIYF. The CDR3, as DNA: TGTGCCAACAGTTTCCGGGGATCCCTCGGAAACACCATATATTTT.

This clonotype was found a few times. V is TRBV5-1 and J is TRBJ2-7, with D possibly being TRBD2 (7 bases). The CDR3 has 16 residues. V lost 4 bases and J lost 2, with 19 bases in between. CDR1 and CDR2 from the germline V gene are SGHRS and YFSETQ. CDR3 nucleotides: TGCGCCAGCAGCCCCCGAGGCGGGGGCCCTACCTACGAGCAGTACTTC. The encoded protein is CASSPRGGGPTYEQYF.

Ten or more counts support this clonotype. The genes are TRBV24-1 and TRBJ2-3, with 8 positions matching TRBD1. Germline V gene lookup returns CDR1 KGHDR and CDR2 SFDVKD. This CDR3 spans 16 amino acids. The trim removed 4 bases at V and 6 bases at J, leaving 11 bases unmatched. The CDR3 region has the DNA TGTGCCACCAGTGAGCCCCGGACAGGGTCAACTGATACGCAGTATTTT. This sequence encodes CATSEPRTGSTDTQYF.

The CDR3 DNA reads TGTGCCAGCAGTTTCCTCGGGACTAGCGGGTTTAATGAGCAGTTCTTC. Its protein is CASSFLGTSGFNEQFF. The gene calls are TRBV28 and TRBJ2-1; 12 bases match TRBD2. The CDR3 is 16 residues long. Germline assignment: CDR1 MDHEN and CDR2 SYDVKM. Trimming cost V 3 bases and J 7 bases; bases outside gene matches: 7.

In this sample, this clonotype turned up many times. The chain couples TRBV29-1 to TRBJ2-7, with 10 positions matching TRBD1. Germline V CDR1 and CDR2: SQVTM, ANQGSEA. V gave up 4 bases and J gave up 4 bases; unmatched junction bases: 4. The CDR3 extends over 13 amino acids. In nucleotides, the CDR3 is TGCAGCGTTGTGGACAGGGGGAGGTACGAGCAGTACTTC. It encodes CSVVDRGRYEQYF.

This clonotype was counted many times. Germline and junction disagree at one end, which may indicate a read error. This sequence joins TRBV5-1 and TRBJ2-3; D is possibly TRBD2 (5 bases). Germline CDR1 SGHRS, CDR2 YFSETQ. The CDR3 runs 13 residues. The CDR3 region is CASSLGGTDTQYF. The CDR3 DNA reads TGTGCCAGCAGCCTAGGCGGGACAGATACGCAGTATTTT.

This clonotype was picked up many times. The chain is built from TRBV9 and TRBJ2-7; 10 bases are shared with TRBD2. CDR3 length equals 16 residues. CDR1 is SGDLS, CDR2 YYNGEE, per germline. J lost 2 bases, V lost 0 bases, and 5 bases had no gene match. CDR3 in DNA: TGTGCCAGCAGCGTAGGACTAGCGGGTCAGACCTACGAGCAGTACTTC. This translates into CASSVGLAGQTYEQYF.

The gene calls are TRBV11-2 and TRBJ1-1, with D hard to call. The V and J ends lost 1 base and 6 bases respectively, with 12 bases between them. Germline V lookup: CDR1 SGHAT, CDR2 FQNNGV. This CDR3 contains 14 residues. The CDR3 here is CASSLVTASPEAFF. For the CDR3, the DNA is TGTGCCAGCAGCTTAGTCACAGCCTCCCCTGAAGCTTTCTTT.

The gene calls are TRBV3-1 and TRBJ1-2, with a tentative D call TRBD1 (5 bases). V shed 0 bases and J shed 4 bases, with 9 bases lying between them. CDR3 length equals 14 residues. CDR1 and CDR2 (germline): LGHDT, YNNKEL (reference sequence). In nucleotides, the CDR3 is TGTGCCAGCAGCCAAGATCTGGGGACCTATGGCTACACCTTC. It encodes CASSQDLGTYGYTF.

The CDR3 protein is CASSSEYTEAFF. The CDR3 bases are TGTGCCAGCAGCTCGGAGTACACTGAAGCTTTCTTT. The chain has TRBV11-2 and TRBJ1-1; D gene unclear. Germline V CDR1 and CDR2: SGHAT, FQNNGV. The CDR3 consists of 12 residues. Trimming took off 4 bases at V and 3 bases at J, with 6 bases between the two ends.

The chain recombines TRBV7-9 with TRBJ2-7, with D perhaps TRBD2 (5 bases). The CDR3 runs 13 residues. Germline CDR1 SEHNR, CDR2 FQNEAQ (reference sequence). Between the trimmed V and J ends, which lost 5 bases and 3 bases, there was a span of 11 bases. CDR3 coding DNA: TGTGCCAGCAGCATACTAGACCACTACGAGCAGTACTTC. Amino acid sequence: CASSILDHYEQYF.

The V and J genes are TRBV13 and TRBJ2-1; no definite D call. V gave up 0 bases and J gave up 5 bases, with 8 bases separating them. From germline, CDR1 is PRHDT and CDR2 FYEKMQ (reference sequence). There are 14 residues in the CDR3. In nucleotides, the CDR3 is TGTGCCAGCAGCTTAGGACTGTCCGACAATGAGCAGTTCTTC. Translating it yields CASSLGLSDNEQFF.